The rows below give T cell receptor beta chains drawn from one sample of a study of Ad26.COV2.S vaccination and SARS-CoV-2 variants. Clones were read by immunoSEQ multiplex PCR, and TCRdb kept only the in-frame ones, dropping some. The table includes some 500,000 clones, roughly nine tenths detected once. The specimen comprised peripheral blood, sampled in a trial of Ad26.COV2.S vaccine versus placebo. Every receptor here comes from a person aged 18-60 years who received the Ad26.COV2.S COVID-19 vaccine or a placebo. Both conserved end residues are trimmed from each CDR3. Part of the rows lack a size; the others show once, few, many or a class for expanded clones.

13	NA	TRBV9	TRBJ1-2	ASSAGHTYNYGYT
14	NA	TRBV6-2/TRBV6-3	TRBJ1-2	ASSNTRQGGNYGYT
11	NA	TRBV13	TRBJ1-1	ASSLSPTLWAF
13	once	TRBV7-3	TRBJ2-1	ASSSPSASYNEQF
13	NA	TRBV7-2	TRBJ2-5	ASSFRTEGEETQY
13	NA	TRBV15	TRBJ2-7	ATSRDTRRTYEQY
14	once	TRBV7-3	TRBJ2-2	ASSLRRGGDTGELF
13	NA	TRBV27	TRBJ1-5	ASKTAFGYNQPQH
13	once	TRBV6-1	TRBJ2-3	ASSEVGPGTDTQY
13	NA	TRBV5-1	TRBJ1-1	ASSPGGAGGTEAF
15	NA	TRBV14	TRBJ2-3	ASSHPSLGQGANTQY
12	once	TRBV11-3	TRBJ1-4	ASSLEDRQEKLF
14	NA	TRBV5-1	TRBJ2-1	ASSPDQVYSYNEQF
13	NA	TRBV18	TRBJ1-2	ASSNGQGNNYGYT
12	NA	TRBV18	TRBJ1-2	ASSPPDTNYGYT
10	NA	TRBV5-1	TRBJ1-2	ASSTGQYGYT
11	once	TRBV7-6	TRBJ1-1	ASSPPDRAEAF
13	NA	TRBV5-4	TRBJ1-6	ASSKTRGRDSPLH
12	NA	TRBV11-3	TRBJ2-7	ASSLGTSGYEQY
11	NA	TRBV12-3/TRBV12-4	TRBJ1-2	ASTRGQGYGYT
12	once	TRBV2	TRBJ2-2	ASSERSMGGELF
12	NA	TRBV9	TRBJ2-3	ASGRQGGANTQY
12	NA	TRBV7-8	TRBJ1-4	ASSLRGTNEKLF
10	NA	TRBV14	TRBJ1-1	ASRRGGSEAF
12	NA	TRBV3-1/TRBV3-2	TRBJ1-1	ASSQVWNQEQAF
9	NA	TRBV12-3/TRBV12-4	TRBJ2-1	ASSRLNEQF
15	NA	TRBV5-6	TRBJ2-5	ASSLAPGLAVRETQY
12	NA	TRBV11-3	TRBJ2-3	ASSLGGRADTQY
11	NA	TRBV19	TRBJ1-5	ASRGEGGQPQH
11	NA	TRBV18	TRBJ2-5	ASSPPGLETQY
12	NA	TRBV6-5	TRBJ1-2	ASSNPGTAVGYT
13	NA	TRBV5-1	TRBJ2-5	ASSARDIWGETQY
12	NA	TRBV18	TRBJ1-2	ASSPLGMDYGYT
10	NA	TRBV11-2	TRBJ1-2	ASRSENYGYT
11	NA	TRBV5-1	TRBJ2-4	ASSLGTGYIQY